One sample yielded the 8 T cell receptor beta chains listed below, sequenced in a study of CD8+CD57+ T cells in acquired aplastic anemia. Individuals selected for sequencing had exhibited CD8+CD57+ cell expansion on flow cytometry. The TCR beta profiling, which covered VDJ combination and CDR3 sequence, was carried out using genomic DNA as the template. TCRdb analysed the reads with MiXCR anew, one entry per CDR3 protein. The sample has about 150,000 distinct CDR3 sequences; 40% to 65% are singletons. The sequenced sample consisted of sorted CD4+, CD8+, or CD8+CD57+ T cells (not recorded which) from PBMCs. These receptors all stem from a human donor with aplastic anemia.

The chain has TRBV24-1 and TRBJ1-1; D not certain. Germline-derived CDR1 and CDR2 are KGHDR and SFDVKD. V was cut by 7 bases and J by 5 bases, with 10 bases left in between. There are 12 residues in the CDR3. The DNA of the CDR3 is TGTGCCACCAGGGGGTTTGGGACTGAAGCTTTCTTT. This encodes CATRGFGTEAFF.

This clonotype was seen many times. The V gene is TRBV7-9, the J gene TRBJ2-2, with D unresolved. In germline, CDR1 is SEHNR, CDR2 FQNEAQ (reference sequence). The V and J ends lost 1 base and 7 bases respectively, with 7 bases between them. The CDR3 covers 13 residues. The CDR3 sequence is CASSLGAGGELFF. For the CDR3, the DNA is TGTGCCAGCAGCTTAGGGGCTGGCGGGGAGCTGTTTTTT.

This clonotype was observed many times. As DNA, the CDR3 is TGTGCCAGCAGTTACATTGCGGGGGTTGATACGCAGTATTTT. Encoded protein: CASSYIAGVDTQYF. The chain is built from TRBV6-5 and TRBJ2-3, with TRBD2 matching 7 bases. Germline loops: CDR1 MNHEY, CDR2 SVGAGI. The J segment lost 6 bases and the V segment lost 2 bases, leaving 5 bases of the junction unmatched. The CDR3 totals 14 residues.

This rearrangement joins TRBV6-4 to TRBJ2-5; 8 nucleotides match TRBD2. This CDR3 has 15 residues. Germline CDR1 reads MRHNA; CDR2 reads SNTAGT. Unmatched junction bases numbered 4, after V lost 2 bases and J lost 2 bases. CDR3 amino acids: CASSDGGGTQETQYF. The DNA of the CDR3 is TGTGCCAGCAGTGACGGCGGGGGGACGCAAGAGACCCAGTACTTC.

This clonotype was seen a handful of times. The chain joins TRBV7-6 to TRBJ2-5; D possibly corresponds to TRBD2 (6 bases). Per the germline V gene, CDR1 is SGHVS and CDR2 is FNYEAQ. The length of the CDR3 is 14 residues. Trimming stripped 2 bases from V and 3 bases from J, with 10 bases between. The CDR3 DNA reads TGTGCCAGCAGCTTACGGGCTAGCGAAGAGACCCAGTACTTC. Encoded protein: CASSLRASEETQYF.

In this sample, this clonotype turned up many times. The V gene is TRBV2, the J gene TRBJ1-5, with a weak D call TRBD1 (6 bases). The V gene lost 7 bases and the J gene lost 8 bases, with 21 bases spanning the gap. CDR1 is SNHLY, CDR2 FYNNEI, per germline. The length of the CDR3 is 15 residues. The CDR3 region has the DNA TGTGCCAGCAAGGCCGAGGGGGGGGACGGGGAGCCCCAGCATTTT. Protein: CASKAEGGDGEPQHF.

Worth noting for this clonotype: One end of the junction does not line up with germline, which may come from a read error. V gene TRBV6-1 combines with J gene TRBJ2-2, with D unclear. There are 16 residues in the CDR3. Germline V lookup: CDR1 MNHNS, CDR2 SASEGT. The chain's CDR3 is CASTESGGRNTRELFF. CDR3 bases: TGTGCCAGCACCGAGTCGGGCGGAAGGAACACCAGGGAGCTGTTTTTT.

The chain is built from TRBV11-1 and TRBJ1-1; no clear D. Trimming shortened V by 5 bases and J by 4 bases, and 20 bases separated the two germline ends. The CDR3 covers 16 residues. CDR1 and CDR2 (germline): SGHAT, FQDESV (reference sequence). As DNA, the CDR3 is TGTGCCAGCAGCAAACATCCTTGGGGATACGGCACTGAAGCTTTCTTT. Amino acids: CASSKHPWGYGTEAFF.